The T cell receptor beta chain described here comes from a study of T cell changes during pregnancy in multiple sclerosis (dated by TCRdb to the late 2010s). About the full investigation: In women with multiple sclerosis, the researchers looked at how the T cell repertoire shifted as pregnancy progressed.

Library prep was done by the immunoSEQ multiplex PCR assay. The source is immuneACCESS, and TCRdb retained only in-frame sequences with V and J called. Part of the clones is not carried over; for the studies checked, unresolved V genes explain less than half of this, and the remainder is unexplained. The sample table lists 85,000 to 95,000 clones, roughly 91% of them with a count of one. 1.5% to 2% of the sample rests with the top ten. Per the germline V gene, SGHDN is the CDR1 and FVKESK is the CDR2. From the cysteine up to the phenylalanine, the CDR3 has a length of 15 residues. The kept DNA is CDR3 alone, 45 bases in frame from the first base. Germline trimming amounts to 2 bases on V and 5 bases on J, with 3 as the count of junction bases outside the gene matches. Concerning this clone: Its target antigen remains unknown. The record has no base qualities; no much larger clone is one base away.

Recombination linked TRBV14 to TRBJ1-4; 9 central bases correspond to TRBD1. This receptor was identified in a female donor in good health, enrolled as a control in a pregnancy study. This specimen consisted of peripheral blood, obtained after pregnancy. The CDR3 reads CASSQSGTGNEKLFF. The DNA sequence is as follows: TGTGCCAGCAGCCAATCCGGGACAGGGAATGAAAAACTGTTTTTT.